This T cell receptor (beta chain) came from a study of molecular identifiers for immune sequencing clone quantification. TCRdb recomputed calls from the PCR reads with MiXCR, one row per CDR3 protein. The table has about 640,000 distinct CDR3 sequences, less than 20% seen once; the top ten hold 0.85%. Germline V lookup: CDR1 SGDLS, CDR2 YYNGEE. The CDR3 is 14 residues long. Note on this clonotype: A read error may produce the germline difference seen at one junction end.

The clonotype originates from a human donor in good health. Some libraries in this study had Jurkat cell RNA spiked in. What was sequenced was naive CD8+ T cells from blood, with Jurkat cell RNA spiked in. Subset of the sample: FACS-sorted CD8+CD4-CCR7+CD45RA+ naive T cells. The gene calls are TRBV9 and TRBJ2-7, with 11 bases identical to TRBD2. This CDR3 is CASGVTSGSYEQYF. CDR3 nucleotides: TGTGCCAGCGGCGTAACTAGCGGGAGCTACGAGCAGTACTTC.